Following are 25 T cell receptor beta chains from one sample sequenced in a study of CD8 T cells in Susac syndrome. It was with random hexamers that 0.5 to 1 ug RNA was reverse transcribed. TCRdb used MiXCR to reprocess the immunoSEQ multiplex PCR reads, holding one entry per CDR3 protein. The data show about 300,000 distinct CDR3 sequences, almost 85% seen once. Sequences were obtained from CD8+ T cells from PBMCs. Receptor source: a human donor with multiple sclerosis.

This rearrangement joins TRBV30 to TRBJ2-2; the D gene is possibly TRBD1 (6 bases). The germline V and J ends were trimmed by 8 bases and 1 base, with 11 bases remaining between them. The length of the CDR3 is 13 residues. Germline lookup yields CDR1 GTSNPN and CDR2 SVGIG (reference sequence). The CDR3 spells CALTTGNTGELFF. The CDR3 bases are TGTGCCCTGACGACAGGGAACACCGGGGAGCTGTTTTTT.

The chain uses TRBV4-1 and TRBJ2-7, with a possible D match to TRBD2 (5 bases). V lost 3 bases and J lost 0, with 15 bases in between. The CDR3 loop spans 16 amino acids. The germline V gene encodes CDR1 MGHRA and CDR2 YSYEKL. The CDR3 loop is CASSQDLAVSSYEQYF. CDR3 DNA sequence: TGCGCCAGCAGCCAGGACCTAGCTGTGAGCTCCTACGAGCAGTACTTC.

The chain links TRBV25-1 to TRBJ1-5; 7 bases line up with TRBD1. This CDR3 spans 14 amino acids. Germline V gives CDR1 MGHDK, CDR2 SYGVNS. V dropped 3 bases and J dropped 6; count of bases not matched to a gene: 5. DNA of the CDR3: TGTGCCAGCAGTGAGGCAGGGGGGGGTCAGCCCCAGCATTTT. Amino acid sequence: CASSEAGGGQPQHF.

The V call is TRBV25-1, the J call TRBJ1-1, with D uncertain. Per the germline V gene, CDR1 is MGHDK and CDR2 is SYGVNS. The V end was cut by 3 bases, the J end by 0 bases, with 11 bases between. This CDR3 region has 15 residues. CDR3 in amino acids: CASSDYRDLNTEAFF. In DNA, the CDR3 is TGTGCCAGCAGTGATTACAGAGATTTGAACACTGAAGCTTTCTTT.

The chain joins TRBV30 to TRBJ2-1; the match to TRBD2 covers 13 bases. V was pared by 2 bases and J by 9 bases, with 7 bases of the junction left unmatched. The CDR3 contains 15 residues. Germline V gene sequence: CDR1 GTSNPN, CDR2 SVGIG (reference sequence). The CDR3 spells CAWSRTSGRAFEQFF. In DNA form, the CDR3 reads TGTGCCTGGAGTAGAACTAGCGGGAGGGCGTTTGAGCAGTTCTTC. Drawing the rest from reference TRBV30 and TRBJ2-1, the complete variable domain is SQTIHQWPATLVQPVGSPLSLECTVEGTSNPNLYWYRQAAGRGLQLLFYSVGIGQISSEVPQNLSASRPQDRQFILSSKKLLLSDSGFYLCAWSRTSGRAFEQFFGPGTRLTVL.

J is TRBJ1-1 and V is TRBV20-1; D is undetermined. The CDR3 is 11 amino acids. Looked up from germline, CDR1 is DFQATT and CDR2 is SNEGSKA (reference sequence). Trimming removed 6 bases from V and 6 bases from J, with 11 bases in between. The CDR3: CSAPYGAEAFF. The CDR3, as DNA: TGCAGTGCCCCTTACGGGGCTGAAGCTTTCTTT.

In this sample, this clonotype turned up once. V is TRBV24-1 and J is TRBJ2-3; maybe TRBD2 (5 bases). The CDR3 is 13 amino acids. The germline V gene encodes CDR1 KGHDR and CDR2 SFDVKD. V was shortened by 7 bases and J by 4 bases, with 11 bases between the two germline ends. CDR3 bases: TGTGCCACCAGCCGACGGGGTGCAGATACGCAGTATTTT. Its protein is CATSRRGADTQYF.

This chain uses TRBV6-2 or TRBV6-3 with TRBJ1-1; weak D call: TRBD1 (5 bases). This CDR3 contains 15 residues. Trimming took 4 bases from V and 3 from J, leaving 15 bases between them. Germline V lookup: CDR1 MNHEY, CDR2 SVGEGT. This chain's CDR3 is CASSFLGGGYTEAFF. The CDR3 DNA follows: TGTGCCAGCAGTTTCCTCGGGGGAGGATACACTGAAGCTTTCTTT.

The gene calls are TRBV9 and TRBJ2-1, with D perhaps matching TRBD1 (5 bases). Trimming pared 4 bases from V and 10 bases from J, leaving 18 bases between. Germline V gene lookup returns CDR1 SGDLS and CDR2 YYNGEE. The CDR3 covers 14 residues. CDR3 region: CASSPRFGAREQFF. The CDR3 DNA follows: TGTGCCAGCAGCCCCCGCTTTGGGGCCAGAGAGCAGTTCTTC. The complete variable domain, with remaining parts taken from reference TRBV9 and TRBJ2-1, reads DSGVTQTPKHLITATGQRVTLRCSPRSGDLSVYWYQQSLDQGLQFLIQYYNGEERAKGNILERFSAQQFPDLHSELNLSSLELGDSALYFCASSPRFGAREQFFGPGTRLTVL.

The CDR3 loop is CASSLAGSDNEQFF. CDR3 in DNA: TGTGCCAGCAGCTTAGCGGGATCCGACAATGAGCAGTTCTTC. The rearrangement links TRBV28 to TRBJ2-1; 8 nucleotides agree with TRBD2. The CDR3 is 14 amino acids. Germline assignment: CDR1 MDHEN and CDR2 SYDVKM. Losses at the gene ends were 6 bases for V and 5 bases for J; bases not matched to a gene: 6.

The chain carries TRBV20-1 and TRBJ1-2; D is unresolved. The CDR3 has 15 amino acids. From germline, CDR1 is DFQATT and CDR2 SNEGSKA (reference sequence). Trimming took off 0 bases at V and 4 bases at J, with 15 bases between the two ends. In nucleotides, the CDR3 is TGCAGTGCTAGAGATCGGCAGGACTTACGCTATGGCTACACCTTC. Translation: CSARDRQDLRYGYTF.

This rearrangement joins TRBV7-9 to TRBJ1-1; unclear D gene. The CDR3 has 12 amino acids. Trimming took 0 bases from V and 5 from J, leaving 4 bases between them. Germline CDR1 SEHNR, CDR2 FQNEAQ (reference sequence). The CDR3 is CASSLAVTEAFF. The CDR3 nucleotides read TGTGCCAGCAGCTTAGCGGTGACTGAAGCTTTCTTT.

This clonotype has just one count. V is TRBV12-3 or TRBV12-4 and J is TRBJ2-3; TRBD1 is a possible D gene (6 bases). Between the trimmed V and J ends, which lost 8 bases and 0 bases, there was a span of 12 bases. The CDR3 has 14 residues. This chain's CDR3 is CASQDSSSTDTQYF. The CDR3 region has the DNA TGTGCCAGCCAGGACAGTTCTAGCACAGATACGCAGTATTTT.

CDR3 sequence: CASSYSGQDYGYTF. CDR3 DNA: TGTGCCAGCAGTTACTCGGGACAGGACTATGGCTACACCTTC. The chain links TRBV6-5 to TRBJ1-2; TRBD1 matches 8 bases. Germline lookup yields CDR1 MNHEY and CDR2 SVGAGI. The V gene end was trimmed by 0 bases and the J gene end by 3 bases; junction bases not matched to a gene: 0. The CDR3 sequence is 14 residues long.

The CDR3 DNA sequence: TGTGCCTCATCCTGGTCGGCCCGGACAGGGGACGGCTACACCTTC. Its translation is CASSWSARTGDGYTF. The chain carries TRBV30 and TRBJ1-2; TRBD1 agrees at 9 bases. This CDR3 is built from 15 residues. V shed 7 bases and J 8 bases; nucleotides not matched to a gene: 17. The germline V gene encodes CDR1 GTSNPN and CDR2 SVGIG (reference sequence).

This chain joins TRBV21-1 and TRBJ2-7; TRBD1, as called in the table, went unchecked against the DNA. TRBV21-1 is classified as a pseudogene. The CDR3 runs to 19 residues. The CDR3 DNA sequence: TGTGCCAGCAGCAAAGGACGGGGAACAGGGAAGAGTGAGAGTTACGAGCAGTACTTC. It codes for CASSKGRGTGKSESYEQYF.

The chain recombines TRBV11-2 with TRBJ2-6; D uncertain. The V gene lost 3 bases and the J gene lost 0 bases, with 21 bases spanning the gap. Germline V gene sequence: CDR1 SGHAT, CDR2 FQNNGV. The CDR3 covers 20 residues. The CDR3 region has the DNA TGTGCCAGCAGCTTGTGGGGATCTAAGGATCATGTCTCTGGGGCCAACGTCCTGACTTTC. As protein: CASSLWGSKDHVSGANVLTF.

The V gene is TRBV27, the J gene TRBJ1-5; no firm D call. Trimming shortened V by 6 bases and J by 4 bases, and 13 bases separated the two germline ends. Germline assignment: CDR1 MNHEY and CDR2 SMNVEV (reference sequence). The CDR3 totals 14 residues. The CDR3 coding sequence is TGTGCCAGCAGCTACGACATTGATAATCAGCCCCAGCATTTT. Its translation is CASSYDIDNQPQHF.

This clonotype showed up just a few times. The V call is TRBV19, the J call TRBJ1-5; TRBD1 agrees at 7 bases. The J segment lost 5 bases and the V segment lost 6 bases, leaving 10 bases of the junction unmatched. The CDR3 sequence is 15 residues long. CDR1 is LNHDA and CDR2 is SQIVND in the germline V gene (reference sequence). The CDR3 DNA reads as TGTGCCAGTAGCCCATCTCACAGGGGACATCAGCCCCAGCATTTT. Amino acid sequence: CASSPSHRGHQPQHF. Combining the CDR3 with reference TRBV19 and TRBJ1-5 gives the whole variable domain DGGITQSPKYLFRKEGQNVTLSCEQNLNHDAMYWYRQDPGQGLRLIYYSQIVNDFQKGDIAEGYSVSREKKESFPLTVTSAQKNPTAFYLCASSPSHRGHQPQHFGDGTRLSIL.

The rearrangement uses TRBV4-3 and TRBJ2-3; 7 bases match TRBD2. The CDR3 contains 16 residues. With V trimmed by 0 bases and J by 4 bases, 7 bases remained unmatched. Germline lookup yields CDR1 LGHNA and CDR2 YSLEER. CDR3 in DNA: TGCGCCAGCAGCCAAGAGGCGGGAGTGGGGGCAGATACGCAGTATTTT. Translating it yields CASSQEAGVGADTQYF.

The V and J genes are TRBV13 and TRBJ1-2; D uncertain. Germline CDR1 and CDR2: PRHDT and FYEKMQ (reference sequence). CDR3 length: 17 amino acids. V lost 8 bases, J lost 2 bases, and 24 bases lay in between. DNA for the CDR3: TGTGCCAGCGCCCAATCCATCGGCAGGACTCTAAACTATGGCTACACCTTC. It translates to CASAQSIGRTLNYGYTF.

CDR3 sequence: CSVEGRGLAGGAHEQYF. The CDR3 nucleotides are TGCAGCGTTGAAGGTCGAGGGCTAGCGGGAGGCGCCCACGAGCAGTACTTC. This sequence joins TRBV29-1 and TRBJ2-7, with 11 nucleotides matching TRBD2. This CDR3 region has 17 residues. Germline V gene lookup returns CDR1 SQVTM and CDR2 ANQGSEA. Unmatched junction bases numbered 13, after V lost 1 base and J lost 5 bases.

This chain connects TRBV2 to TRBJ2-1; D remains ambiguous. V lost 6 bases, J lost 11 bases, and 8 bases lay in between. The CDR3 covers 10 residues. Germline V lookup: CDR1 SNHLY, CDR2 FYNNEI. CDR3 bases: TGTGCCAGCAGGGACGGTAAGCAGTTCTTC. This codes for CASRDGKQFF.

This chain connects TRBV27 to TRBJ2-1, with D possibly TRBD1 on 5 matching bases. Trimming stripped 3 bases from V and 4 bases from J, with 10 bases between. Per the germline V gene, CDR1 is MNHEY and CDR2 is SMNVEV (reference sequence). This CDR3 comprises 14 residues. This CDR3 reads CASSFIPGYNEQFF. The CDR3 region has the DNA TGTGCCAGCAGTTTCATACCAGGGTACAATGAGCAGTTCTTC.

CDR3 sequence (DNA): TGTGCCAGCAGCCGAGCATCGCCAACTAATGAAAAACTGTTTTTT. Its protein product is CASSRASPTNEKLFF. The gene calls are TRBV21-1 and TRBJ1-4. TRBV21-1 is termed a pseudogene. This CDR3 region has 15 residues.